This record covers a single T cell receptor beta chain. The sample originates from a study of blood T cell repertoires in COVID-19. Turning to the study itself: COVID-19 samples, acute and convalescent, were from the United States, Italy and Spain. From T cells, B-cell-depleted T cells, or PBMCs came the material, which was cDNA or gDNA.

Unmatched junction bases numbered 6, after V lost 4 bases and J lost 0 bases. CDR3 size: 18 residues. Germline CDR1 MNHNS, CDR2 SASEGT. As originally analysed: Nucleated cell counts were estimated from reference gene primer amplification. Only in-frame clones appear in the TCRdb table, and some are missing; sequencing was by immunoSEQ multiplex PCR. Clone size and the V and J calls come from that table; the DNA yielded D and trimming. Of approximately 65,000 clones listed, around 79% are singletons. This TCR was sampled from a man aged 55 to 70 with acute or convalescent COVID-19. Sequenced sample: peripheral blood. The chain has TRBV6-1 and TRBJ2-2, with 12 bases aligning to TRBD2. Written as DNA, the CDR3 is TGTGCCAGCAGTGCCCGACTAGCGGGAGCGTCGAACACCGGGGAGCTGTTTTTT. Amino acids: CASSARLAGASNTGELFF.